The clone carrying this T cell receptor (beta chain) was detected only a few times. These data originate in a study of cytomegalovirus exposure and HLA in healthy donors. This PCR relied on a set of 60 Vbeta primers and 13 Jbeta primers. Using immunoSEQ multiplex PCR, the repertoire was profiled, and TCRdb retains in-frame clones only, with some absent. The sample carries around 100,000 clones, approximately 72% recorded once. CDR1 is SGHTA, CDR2 FQGNSA, per germline. The CDR3 runs to 13 residues. Trimming pared 5 bases from V and 6 bases from J, leaving 11 bases between. The TCR was taken from a woman in her forties or fifties in good health and CMV-seronegative. Source material: PBMCs. The chain links TRBV7-2 to TRBJ2-1, with D maybe TRBD2 (6 bases). CDR3 in amino acids: CASSLSGTNEQFF. Here the CDR3 DNA reads TGTGCCAGCAGCCTTAGCGGCACCAATGAGCAGTTCTTC.